Listed here are 21 T cell receptor beta chains from one sample, sequenced in a study of blood T cell repertoires in COVID-19. Assay: immunoSEQ multiplex PCR; the TCRdb copy retains only in-frame clones and omits some. The repertoire includes some 300,000 clones, 85% to 90% of them detected once, and about 1.2% sits in the top ten. The sequenced sample consisted of peripheral blood. Receptors were obtained from a man aged 65 to 85 with acute or convalescent COVID-19.

J is TRBJ2-6 and V is TRBV4-3; possibly TRBD1 for D (7 bases). Trimming took off 1 base at V and 1 base at J, with 11 bases between the two ends. Germline assignment: CDR1 LGHNA and CDR2 YSLEER. The CDR3 extends over 17 amino acids. The CDR3 DNA reads TGCGCCAGCAGCCAAGTTCAGGGGGGATCTGGGGCCAACGTCCTGACTTTC. It encodes CASSQVQGGSGANVLTF.

This clone came up once. This rearrangement joins TRBV5-6 to TRBJ2-6, with D uncertain. Germline V lookup: CDR1 SGHDT, CDR2 YYEEEE. The CDR3 has 15 residues. Trimming removed 2 bases at V and 4 bases at J, with 10 bases between. The CDR3 loop reads CASSLPAPGANVLTF. CDR3 nucleotides: TGTGCCAGCAGCTTACCCGCGCCCGGGGCCAACGTCCTGACTTTC.

In its sample, this clone was seen once. This chain links TRBV29-1 with TRBJ2-5; 9 bases are shared with TRBD1. Germline V gene data show CDR1 as SQVTM and CDR2 as ANQGSEA. The CDR3 is made up of 14 amino acids. J gave up 5 bases and V 7 bases, and 11 bases lay outside the gene matches. The CDR3 spells CSAQAGTGSETQYF. The CDR3, as DNA: TGCAGCGCTCAAGCCGGGACAGGGTCTGAGACCCAGTACTTC.

This chain connects TRBV6-6 to TRBJ2-7, with TRBD2 identical over 13 bases. This CDR3 has 16 residues. Losses at the gene ends were 3 bases for V and 3 bases for J; bases not matched to a gene: 5. Germline V gene data show CDR1 as MNHNY and CDR2 as SVGAGI (reference sequence). The CDR3 region is CASSYRLAGGNYEQYF. CDR3 DNA: TGTGCCAGCAGTTATCGACTAGCGGGAGGAAACTACGAGCAGTACTTC.

The J gene is TRBJ2-7, the V gene TRBV3-1 (or the pseudogene TRBV3-2); 11 bases align to TRBD1. V was pared by 4 bases and J by 3 bases, with 8 bases of the junction left unmatched. In germline, CDR1 is LGHDT, CDR2 YNNKEL (reference sequence). The CDR3 has 16 amino acids. CDR3 sequence: CASSPPTGTGGYEQYF. The CDR3 DNA reads TGTGCCAGCAGCCCCCCGACCGGGACAGGGGGCTACGAGCAGTACTTC.

This chain links TRBV7-2 with TRBJ2-7; 7 positions agree with TRBD2. The germline V gene has CDR1 SGHTA and CDR2 FQGNSA. V trimming: 5 bases; J trimming: 2 bases; junction bases outside the gene matches: 9. CDR3 length equals 15 residues. CDR3 amino acids: CASSLLAVTTYEQYF. DNA for the CDR3: TGTGCCAGCAGCCTTCTAGCGGTGACCACCTACGAGCAGTACTTC.

V usage is TRBV7-2 and J usage is TRBJ2-3; D perhaps matches TRBD1 (6 bases). This CDR3 is 16 amino acids long. V was trimmed by 5 bases and J by 0 bases, leaving 15 bases between them. CDR1 is SGHTA and CDR2 is FQGNSA in the germline V gene. CDR3 amino acids: CASSKTTGLSTDTQYF. As DNA, the CDR3 is TGTGCCAGCAGCAAAACGACAGGCCTAAGCACAGATACGCAGTATTTT.

The DNA of the CDR3 is TGTGCCAGCAGCCCTTCTCGGACAGGAAAAGCTTTCTTT. Translating it yields CASSPSRTGKAFF. The chain employs TRBV11-3 and TRBJ1-1, with 7 bases matching TRBD1. This CDR3 region has 13 residues. J was trimmed by 9 bases and V by 5 bases; bases with no gene match: 9. Per germline, CDR1 SGHNT and CDR2 YENEEA.

V and J are TRBV4-1 and TRBJ2-4; 9 bases match TRBD2. CDR1 and CDR2 (germline): MGHRA, YSYEKL. V lost 0 bases and J lost 6; bases outside the gene matches: 6. There are 16 residues in the CDR3. CDR3 amino acids: CASSQEGGGALNIQYF. For the CDR3, the DNA is TGCGCCAGCAGCCAAGAAGGCGGGGGGGCCCTAAACATTCAGTACTTC.

V is TRBV7-9 and J is TRBJ2-7; D is perhaps TRBD1 (5 bases). V dropped 4 bases and J dropped 3 bases, with 13 bases sitting between them. From germline, CDR1 is SEHNR and CDR2 FQNEAQ (reference sequence). The CDR3 length is 14 residues. CDR3 amino acids: CASSSTQGIYEQYF. The CDR3 nucleotides read TGTGCCAGCAGCTCAACTCAGGGAATCTACGAGCAGTACTTC. Filled out from reference TRBV7-9 and TRBJ2-7, the complete variable domain reads DTGVSQNPRHKITKRGQNVTFRCDPISEHNRLYWYRQTLGQGPEFLTYFQNEAQLEKSRLLSDRFSAERPKGSFSTLEIQRTEQGDSAMYLCASSSTQGIYEQYFGPGTRLTVT.

The table lists this clone with a few counts. This chain uses TRBV29-1 with TRBJ1-5, with TRBD1 as a possible D gene (5 bases). Trimming took 4 bases from V and 5 from J, leaving 12 bases between them. Per the germline V gene, CDR1 is SQVTM and CDR2 is ANQGSEA. The CDR3 runs to 13 residues. The CDR3: CSVGGDPYQPQHF. CDR3 sequence (DNA): TGCAGCGTTGGCGGGGACCCATATCAGCCCCAGCATTTT.

The chain uses TRBV6-2 or TRBV6-3 and TRBJ1-5; possible D gene TRBD1, 6 bases. The V end lost 6 bases, the J end lost 0 bases, and 18 bases lay between the germline ends. Germline CDR1 reads MNHEY; CDR2 reads SVGEGT. The CDR3 is 17 residues long. The CDR3 is CASSPIGGHSSNQPQHF. The CDR3 DNA reads TGTGCCAGCAGCCCTATAGGGGGACACAGTAGCAATCAGCCCCAGCATTTT.

V gene TRBV6-5 combines with J gene TRBJ2-7, with D perhaps TRBD1 (6 bases). CDR3 size: 13 residues. The V and J ends lost 9 bases and 5 bases respectively, with 17 bases between them. Germline CDR1 is MNHEY and CDR2 is SVGAGI. CDR3 protein: CARNNRESHEQYF. CDR3 DNA: TGTGCCAGGAACAACAGGGAATCCCACGAGCAGTACTTC.

This rearrangement joins TRBV6-5 to TRBJ1-6; a possible D gene is TRBD1 (6 bases). With 6 bases removed from V and 12 bases from J, the gap between germline ends came to 21 bases. The CDR3 totals 15 residues. In germline, CDR1 is MNHEY, CDR2 SVGAGI. The CDR3 nucleotides are TGTGCCAGCAGACCACAGGGTTTGGGCGGTGGACCCCTCCACTTT. It translates to CASRPQGLGGGPLHF.

This clone was observed a single time. The chain couples TRBV7-2 to TRBJ1-1, with unresolved D. Trimming took 0 bases from V and 2 from J, leaving 7 bases between them. The germline V gene encodes CDR1 SGHTA and CDR2 FQGNSA. This CDR3 contains 14 residues. The CDR3 DNA reads as TGTGCCAGCAGCTTAGCGGACTTAAACACTGAAGCTTTCTTT. This translates into CASSLADLNTEAFF. Supplemented by reference TRBV7-2 and TRBJ1-1, the full variable domain reads GAGVSQSPSNKVTEKGKDVELRCDPISGHTALYWYRQSLGQGLEFLIYFQGNSAPDKSGLPSDRFSAERTGGSVSTLTIQRTQQEDSAVYLCASSLADLNTEAFFGQGTRLTVV.

As DNA, the CDR3 is TGTGCCAGCTCACCGGGACTAGCGGGAGTGATAGGCACAGATACGCAGTATTTT. Amino acids: CASSPGLAGVIGTDTQYF. The rearrangement uses TRBV18 and TRBJ2-3; TRBD2 matches 14 bases. The CDR3 runs 18 residues. After removal of 3 bases from V and 1 base from J, the junction contained 6 bases not matched to a gene. Germline loops: CDR1 KGHSH, CDR2 LQKENI.

The rearrangement joins TRBV5-1 to TRBJ1-2, with 8 bases lining up with TRBD1. Trimming at V came to 0 bases and at J to 7 bases, leaving 8 bases not matched to a gene. CDR1 is SGHRS and CDR2 is YFSETQ in the germline V gene. The CDR3 covers 15 residues. CDR3 sequence (DNA): TGCGCCAGCAGCTTGGAGTCAGGGGGCGCCTCTGGCTACACCTTC. It specifies CASSLESGGASGYTF.

The rearrangement uses TRBV6-5 and TRBJ1-1, with D hard to call. V was cut by 7 bases and J by 4 bases, with 10 bases left in between. CDR3 length: 12 residues. CDR1 and CDR2 from the germline V gene are MNHEY and SVGAGI. CDR3 protein: CASTSDTTEAFF. For the CDR3, the DNA is TGTGCCAGCACCTCCGACACCACTGAAGCTTTCTTT.

V gene TRBV6-2 or TRBV6-3 combines with J gene TRBJ1-4; TRBD1 might be the D (6 bases). CDR3 length equals 16 residues. Trimming took off 6 bases at V and 4 bases at J, with 18 bases between the two ends. Germline loops: CDR1 MNHEY, CDR2 SVGEGT. The CDR3 region is CASSMTGFEDNEKLFF. The CDR3 region has the DNA TGTGCCAGCAGCATGACAGGATTCGAGGATAATGAAAAACTGTTTTTT.

This clone showed up just once. This sequence joins TRBV5-4 and TRBJ1-2, with D tentatively TRBD1 (6 bases). V was shortened by 4 bases and J by 5 bases, with 18 bases between the two germline ends. This CDR3 spans 15 amino acids. Per germline, CDR1 SGHNT and CDR2 YYREEE (reference sequence). The chain's CDR3 is CASSQPGAGGYGYTF. The DNA for the CDR3 is TGTGCCAGCAGCCAACCGGGGGCGGGGGGTTATGGCTACACCTTC.

The genes are TRBV5-1 and TRBJ2-1, with TRBD1 matching over 9 bases. Unmatched junction bases numbered 4, after V lost 3 bases and J lost 9 bases. The CDR3 spans 13 residues. Germline V lookup: CDR1 SGHRS, CDR2 YFSETQ. CDR3 sequence: CASSSGQGLEQFF. The CDR3 coding sequence is TGCGCCAGCAGCTCCGGACAGGGGCTTGAGCAGTTCTTC.